The 30 T cell receptor beta chains below come from one sample, sequenced in a study of blood T cell repertoires in COVID-19 (dated by TCRdb to about 2020). Library preparation was by the immunoSEQ multiplex PCR assay. TCRdb provides this immuneACCESS table in a form limited to in-frame rearrangements. Some clones are lacking; in checked studies, under half of them reflect an unresolved V gene, and why the rest are absent is not known. A total of 45,000 to 50,000 clones appear in this sample, 65% to 90% of them only once. The leading ten clones occupy around 2.6% of the sample. The sample consisted of peripheral blood. Every receptor here comes from a woman of 80 years or more with COVID-19, enrolled during active disease.

The chain combines TRBV7-2 with TRBJ1-4, with D perhaps matching TRBD1 (6 bases). Germline-derived CDR1 and CDR2 are SGHTA and FQGNSA. The CDR3 totals 14 residues. Trimming removed 4 bases at V and 4 bases at J, with 10 bases between. The CDR3 DNA reads TGTGCCAGCAGCTCCCGGACAGTTAATGAAAAACTGTTTTTT. It codes for CASSSRTVNEKLFF.

The genes are TRBV7-2 and TRBJ1-3; the D gene is possibly TRBD1 (6 bases). Germline V gene data show CDR1 as SGHTA and CDR2 as FQGNSA. V was shortened by 5 bases and J by 16 bases, with 21 bases between the two germline ends. This CDR3 comprises 13 residues. The CDR3: CASSGYLDSNRYF. CDR3 DNA sequence: TGTGCCAGCAGCGGGTACCTGGACAGCAATAGGTATTTT.

The chain joins TRBV5-1 to TRBJ2-2; TRBD1 matches 11 bases. There are 16 residues in the CDR3. Germline V CDR1 and CDR2: SGHRS, YFSETQ. Germline trimming cut 4 bases from V and 0 bases from J; bases unmatched to any gene: 2. The CDR3 DNA sequence: TGCGCCAGCAGCAGGGGACAGGGGGCGAACACCGGGGAGCTGTTTTTT. Translating it yields CASSRGQGANTGELFF. Variable domain in full (rest from reference TRBV5-1 and TRBJ2-2): KAGVTQTPRYLIKTRGQQVTLSCSPISGHRSVSWYQQTPGQGLQFLFEYFSETQRNKGNFPGRFSGRQFSNSRSEMNVSTLELGDSALYLCASSRGQGANTGELFFGEGSRLTVL.

This clone was recorded once. This chain uses TRBV2 with TRBJ2-1; 7 bases are a match to TRBD1. The CDR3 is 15 residues long. CDR1 SNHLY and CDR2 FYNNEI come from the germline V gene. V trimming: 6 bases; J trimming: 8 bases; junction bases outside the gene matches: 13. The CDR3 coding sequence is TGTGCCAGCAGCGCACGAGGGGGCGCATATTATGAGCAGTTCTTC. This encodes CASSARGGAYYEQFF.

This clone occurred once. The chain combines TRBV6-4 with TRBJ2-1, with TRBD1 identical over 8 bases. CDR1 and CDR2 from the germline V gene are MRHNA and SNTAGT. Trimming cost V 1 base and J 5 bases; bases outside gene matches: 4. The CDR3 is 15 residues long. This chain's CDR3 is CASSDYDRGNNEQFF. Here the CDR3 DNA reads TGTGCCAGCAGTGACTATGACAGGGGAAACAATGAGCAGTTCTTC.

This clone was picked up one time. The chain carries TRBV19 and TRBJ2-3; 12 nucleotides match TRBD2. Losses at the gene ends were 7 bases for V and 9 bases for J; bases not matched to a gene: 11. CDR1 and CDR2 (germline): LNHDA, SQIVND (reference sequence). The CDR3 is 15 residues long. The CDR3 loop is CASTSTSGSLGTQYF. CDR3 sequence (DNA): TGTGCCAGTACCTCGACTAGCGGGAGTCTAGGGACGCAGTATTTT.

The rearrangement links TRBV3-1 (or the pseudogene TRBV3-2) to TRBJ1-2; D gene ambiguous. Trimming removed 3 bases from V and 1 base from J, with 12 bases in between. The CDR3 is 15 amino acids. Germline CDR1 LGHDT, CDR2 YNNKEL (reference sequence). The CDR3, as DNA: TGTGCCAGCAGCCAGCCGGCAGGCAGTAACTATGGCTACACCTTC. Protein product: CASSQPAGSNYGYTF.

The chain recombines TRBV15 with TRBJ2-1; 9 nucleotides match TRBD1. The CDR3 spans 15 residues. The V segment lost 6 bases and the J segment 12 bases; nucleotides outside the gene matches: 15. Germline lookup yields CDR1 LNHNV and CDR2 YYDKDF (reference sequence). CDR3 loop: CATSAPGQGPIGQFF. The CDR3 DNA reads TGTGCCACCAGTGCACCGGGACAGGGCCCAATAGGGCAGTTCTTC.

The CDR3 loop is CAWSSNSPLHF. The CDR3 coding sequence is TGTGCCTGGAGCAGTAATTCACCCCTCCACTTT. The rearrangement links TRBV30 to TRBJ1-6; D gene uncertain. This CDR3 comprises 11 residues. In germline, CDR1 is GTSNPN, CDR2 SVGIG (reference sequence). V lost 3 bases and J lost 6, with 3 bases in between. The complete variable domain, with remaining parts taken from reference TRBV30 and TRBJ1-6, reads SQTIHQWPATLVQPVGSPLSLECTVEGTSNPNLYWYRQAAGRGLQLLFYSVGIGQISSEVPQNLSASRPQDRQFILSSKKLLLSDSGFYLCAWSSNSPLHFGNGTRLTVT.

This chain uses TRBV4-1 with TRBJ2-7, with 10 bases aligning to TRBD1. V lost 4 bases and J lost 4; bases outside the gene matches: 7. The CDR3 runs to 15 residues. Per germline, CDR1 MGHRA and CDR2 YSYEKL. The CDR3 region is CASSPRTGGDYEQYF. The CDR3 DNA sequence: TGCGCCAGCAGCCCGAGGACAGGGGGGGATTACGAGCAGTACTTC.

The V call is TRBV19, the J call TRBJ1-2; 8 positions agree with TRBD1. Germline loops: CDR1 LNHDA, CDR2 SQIVND (reference sequence). The J segment lost 7 bases and the V segment lost 4 bases, leaving 8 bases of the junction unmatched. CDR3 length: 14 amino acids. The CDR3 reads CASSTDRGGRGYTF. In nucleotides, the CDR3 is TGTGCCAGTAGTACCGACAGGGGAGGTCGTGGCTACACCTTC.

The rearrangement joins TRBV13 to TRBJ2-7; D might be TRBD2 (7 bases). Germline CDR1 reads PRHDT; CDR2 reads FYEKMQ (reference sequence). This CDR3 contains 13 residues. Trimming shortened V by 5 bases and J by 0 bases, and 8 bases separated the two germline ends. The CDR3 sequence: CASSRGASYEQYF. The CDR3, as DNA: TGTGCCAGCAGCCGGGGGGCCTCCTACGAGCAGTACTTC.

The chain carries TRBV5-8 and TRBJ2-3, with D possibly TRBD2 on 6 matching bases. V lost 6 bases and J lost 2, with 13 bases in between. The CDR3 runs 14 residues. Germline V gives CDR1 SGHTS, CDR2 YDEGEE. In nucleotides, the CDR3 is TGTGCCAGCACCTTCGGCGGGAACACAGATACGCAGTATTTT. Protein sequence: CASTFGGNTDTQYF.

The rearrangement uses TRBV19 and TRBJ2-1; 8 bases map to TRBD2. The CDR3 is 18 residues long. CDR1 is LNHDA and CDR2 is SQIVND in the germline V gene (reference sequence). The J segment lost 2 bases and the V segment lost 1 base, leaving 10 bases of the junction unmatched. CDR3 coding DNA: TGTGCCAGTAGTATAGGATCGAGTTGGCGGGGGGCCTACAATGAGCAGTTCTTC. It translates to CASSIGSSWRGAYNEQFF.

This clone has a single count. The J gene is TRBJ2-7, the V gene TRBV5-1; tentatively, D is TRBD2 (6 bases). The CDR3 is 12 residues long. V lost 7 bases and J lost 2, with 10 bases in between. The germline V gene encodes CDR1 SGHRS and CDR2 YFSETQ. The CDR3 is CASSGVAYEQYF. The CDR3 bases are TGCGCCAGCTCGGGGGTAGCCTACGAGCAGTACTTC.

This CDR3 is CASSFWARTDNYGYTF. CDR3 coding DNA: TGTGCCAGCAGTTTTTGGGCCCGGACAGATAACTATGGCTACACCTTC. This chain connects TRBV28 to TRBJ1-2; D is possibly TRBD1 (6 bases). The CDR3 has 16 amino acids. Germline V lookup: CDR1 MDHEN, CDR2 SYDVKM. V was shortened by 3 bases and J by 1 base, with 15 bases between the two germline ends.

The rearrangement uses TRBV19 and TRBJ2-1, with a possible D match to TRBD1 (6 bases). From germline, CDR1 is LNHDA and CDR2 SQIVND (reference sequence). V was cut by 1 base and J by 7 bases, with 17 bases left in between. This CDR3 is built from 16 residues. Written as DNA, the CDR3 is TGTGCCAGTAGTATAGGGGCAGGGGCCCTGGGTAATGAGCAGTTCTTC. Its translation is CASSIGAGALGNEQFF.

The V and J genes are TRBV9 and TRBJ1-6; D may be TRBD1 (5 bases). Per the germline V gene, CDR1 is SGDLS and CDR2 is YYNGEE. The V and J ends lost 4 bases and 8 bases respectively, with 13 bases between them. The CDR3 is 14 amino acids. CDR3 amino acids: CASSPRGIYSPLHF. The CDR3 DNA follows: TGTGCCAGCAGCCCCCGGGGGATTTATTCACCCCTCCACTTT.

CDR3 coding DNA: TGTGCCAGCAGACGCAGGGGAACTGAAGCTTTCTTT. It translates to CASRRRGTEAFF. The genes are TRBV6-5 and TRBJ1-1, with a tentative D call TRBD1 (6 bases). Trimming removed 6 bases at V and 5 bases at J, with 10 bases between. Germline loops: CDR1 MNHEY, CDR2 SVGAGI. The CDR3 is 12 amino acids.

Points on this clone: The junction and the germline gene differ at one end; a read error may be behind it. V is TRBV14 and J is TRBJ1-1; 9 nucleotides line up with TRBD1. This CDR3 spans 14 amino acids. Germline V gives CDR1 SGHDN, CDR2 FVKESK. CDR3 protein: CASSQGTGYTEAFF. The CDR3 DNA sequence: TGTGCCAGCAGTCAAGGGACAGGGTACACTGAAGCTTTCTTT.

J is TRBJ2-5 and V is TRBV19; 8 bases are shared with TRBD1. V shed 8 bases and J 7 bases; nucleotides not matched to a gene: 9. This CDR3 has 13 residues. Germline lookup yields CDR1 LNHDA and CDR2 SQIVND (reference sequence). The chain's CDR3 is CASSGGLGVTQYF. DNA for the CDR3: TGTGCCAGTTCAGGGGGCTTGGGTGTGACCCAGTACTTC. Together with reference TRBV19 and TRBJ2-5, the CDR3 gives the full variable domain: DGGITQSPKYLFRKEGQNVTLSCEQNLNHDAMYWYRQDPGQGLRLIYYSQIVNDFQKGDIAEGYSVSREKKESFPLTVTSAQKNPTAFYLCASSGGLGVTQYFGPGTRLLVL.

The chain carries TRBV6-5 and TRBJ1-5; tentative D call: TRBD1 (6 bases). Trimming left V 2 bases short and J 7 bases short, with 15 bases between. The CDR3 extends over 15 amino acids. From germline, CDR1 is MNHEY and CDR2 SVGAGI. CDR3 region: CASSYTRGGGQPQHF. In DNA, the CDR3 is TGTGCCAGCAGTTACACACGTGGGGGCGGGCAGCCCCAGCATTTT.

This chain uses TRBV5-4 with TRBJ2-1, with D possibly TRBD1 on 6 matching bases. V was cut by 5 bases and J by 7 bases, with 16 bases left in between. This CDR3 contains 14 residues. Germline CDR1 reads SGHNT; CDR2 reads YYREEE (reference sequence). CDR3 in amino acids: CASSINTGLNEQFF. DNA of the CDR3: TGTGCCAGCAGTATCAATACAGGGTTAAATGAGCAGTTCTTC. The whole variable domain, filled in from reference TRBV5-4 and TRBJ2-1, reads ETGVTQSPTHLIKTRGQQVTLRCSSQSGHNTVSWYQQALGQGPQFIFQYYREEENGRGNFPPRFSGLQFPNYSSELNVNALELDDSALYLCASSINTGLNEQFFGPGTRLTVL.

In this sample, this clone turned up once. The CDR3 bases are TGTGCCAGCAGCCAAGACCGACGCGGGTCTAATGAAAAACTGTTTTTT. Its protein product is CASSQDRRGSNEKLFF. The V and J genes are TRBV4-2 and TRBJ1-4; D remains ambiguous. Trimming removed 0 bases from V and 3 bases from J, with 11 bases in between. The CDR3 is 16 residues long. Germline CDR1 is LGHNA and CDR2 is YNFKEQ.

The CDR3 nucleotides are TGTGCCTCGACCTCAGGGGTTACTGGAAACACCATATATTTT. Its translation: CASTSGVTGNTIYF. This chain joins TRBV6-5 and TRBJ1-3; D may be TRBD1 (6 bases). Germline CDR1 and CDR2: MNHEY and SVGAGI. V lost 11 bases to trimming and J lost 2 bases, with 16 bases between them. The CDR3 runs 14 residues.

The chain has TRBV10-2 and TRBJ2-1, with 7 positions matching TRBD2. This CDR3 has 12 residues. Germline V gene sequence: CDR1 WSHSY, CDR2 SAAADI. Trimming removed 7 bases from V and 9 bases from J; junction bases left unmatched: 6. CDR3 DNA sequence: TGCGCCAGCATGGGAGGGTGGGGTGAGCAGTTCTTC. Amino acid sequence: CASMGGWGEQFF.

CDR3 loop: CASSLGLTYNEQFF. In nucleotides, the CDR3 is TGTGCCAGCAGCTTAGGCCTGACTTACAATGAGCAGTTCTTC. V and J are TRBV11-2 and TRBJ2-1; D unresolved. CDR1 is SGHAT and CDR2 is FQNNGV in the germline V gene. Trimming left V 1 base short and J 4 bases short, with 8 bases between. CDR3 length: 14 residues. The whole variable domain, remainder taken from reference TRBV11-2 and TRBJ2-1, is EAGVAQSPRYKIIEKRQSVAFWCNPISGHATLYWYQQILGQGPKLLIQFQNNGVVDDSQLPKDRFSAERLKGVDSTLKIQPAKLEDSAVYLCASSLGLTYNEQFFGPGTRLTVL.

The V call is TRBV18, the J call TRBJ2-5, with TRBD2 identical over 11 bases. V lost 5 bases to trimming and J lost 4 bases; unmatched junction nucleotides: 12. CDR1 is KGHSH, CDR2 LQKENI, per germline. The CDR3 has 17 amino acids. This CDR3 reads CASSRTTLAGGGETQYF. The CDR3 region has the DNA TGTGCCAGCTCAAGGACAACCCTAGCGGGGGGAGGAGAGACCCAGTACTTC.

This chain connects TRBV7-9 to TRBJ1-2; 7 bases agree with TRBD1. The CDR3 contains 14 residues. J lost 0 bases, V lost 8 bases, and 6 bases had no gene match. The germline gives CDR1 SEHNR, CDR2 FQNEAQ (reference sequence). CDR3 coding DNA: TGTGCCAGCGTAGGAACAGGGGCTAACTATGGCTACACCTTC. This translates into CASVGTGANYGYTF.

The V call is TRBV5-1, the J call TRBJ1-3, with 7 bases lining up with TRBD1. Germline values: CDR1 SGHRS, CDR2 YFSETQ. The CDR3 totals 17 residues. V was pared by 0 bases and J by 0 bases, with 6 bases of the junction left unmatched. CDR3 coding DNA: TGCGCCAGCAGCTTGGGCGAAACAGGGGCCTCTGGAAACACCATATATTTT. This gives the protein CASSLGETGASGNTIYF.